Sequencing of this TCR beta chain was carried out in a study of cytomegalovirus exposure and HLA in healthy donors. Study-wide points: Reported performance of the classifier showed diagnosis of cytomegalovirus status with high specificity and sensitivity.

Healthy bone marrow donors made up the donors. V gave up 5 bases and J gave up 7 bases; unmatched junction bases: 5. Germline V gene sequence: CDR1 MNHEY, CDR2 SVGAGI. The CDR3 totals 14 residues. Vbeta (60) and Jbeta (13) primers were used in the PCR. Method: immunoSEQ multiplex PCR; TCRdb's copy keeps in-frame clones and lacks some. In the table there are around 150,000 clones, around two thirds of which are singletons. Remarks on this clone: No antigen is known for it.

This chain connects TRBV6-5 to TRBJ1-6, with TRBD1 matching over 7 bases. Sequencing used PBMCs. The source is a man aged 50 to 60 in good health and CMV-seronegative. The CDR3: CASSKDRKNSPLHF. The CDR3, as DNA: TGTGCCAGCAGTAAGGACAGGAAAAATTCACCCCTCCACTTT.